The rows below give T cell receptor beta chains drawn from one sample of a study of shared clonotypes between healthy human individuals. The data were produced by immunoSEQ multiplex PCR, yet TCRdb's version contains in-frame clones alone and is incomplete. The table shows under 1,100,000 clones, with around 82% occurring only once. Sequences were obtained from memory CD4+ T cells from PBMCs. Receptors were obtained from a man between 18 and 35 years old in good health. Some clones in this sample may be carry-over from other donors' samples. CDR3s leave out the opening cysteine and the closing phenylalanine or tryptophan. D genes are given only for firm matches. Size is stated for part of the rows, as once, few or many counts, or as a class when the clone is expanded.

length	size	D	V	J	CDR3
12	once	-	TRBV30	TRBJ2-3	AWGKQGRADTQY
13	-	-	TRBV9	TRBJ2-7	ASSVGTRSSYEQY
12	-	TRBD1	TRBV5-1	TRBJ2-7	ASSSGQVLYEQY
11	-	-	TRBV7-8	TRBJ2-7	ASSFPISGEQY
13	-	-	TRBV7-9	TRBJ2-5	ASSLEGGQGETQY
15	-	-	TRBV7-2	TRBJ2-6	ASSLVLGSSGANVLT
13	-	TRBD1	TRBV10-3	TRBJ2-5	ATSGDRGWEETQY
13	few	-	TRBV30	TRBJ2-2	AWSGSSRDTGELF
15	-	-	TRBV13	TRBJ1-6	ASSRRRQDWGNSPLH
13	-	TRBD1	TRBV9	TRBJ2-2	ASSVTDRVAGELF
15	-	TRBD2	TRBV27	TRBJ2-7	ASSLSRARREPYEQY
14	-	TRBD1	TRBV28	TRBJ1-2	ASADAPGQGPYGYT
13	-	TRBD2	TRBV5-8	TRBJ2-3	ASSLRLAGADTQY
13	-	TRBD2	TRBV27	TRBJ2-1	ASSPLAGAYNEQF
11	-	-	TRBV10-1	TRBJ2-7	ASSGAGVYEQY
12	-	TRBD2	TRBV18	TRBJ2-1	ASSPRLAGREQF
12	-	TRBD1	TRBV16	TRBJ1-2	ASSLDRGTSGYT
13	few	-	TRBV2	TRBJ1-2	ASSDNRGPNYGYT
10	-	-	TRBV6-1	TRBJ1-4	ASTRGDGKLF
12	-	-	TRBV2	TRBJ2-1	ASSERRGYNEQF
12	-	-	TRBV28	TRBJ1-2	ASSAMGQSYGYT
13	-	TRBD2	TRBV5-4	TRBJ2-2	ATDSGTSQVGELF
11	-	-	TRBV15	TRBJ2-2	ATSRVGTGELF
13	-	-	TRBV11-3	TRBJ1-5	ASSFGRAGEQPQH
13	few	-	TRBV18	TRBJ2-2	ASSPNTGNTGELF
14	-	-	TRBV6-1	TRBJ1-3	ASSEAMYASGNTIY
10	few	-	TRBV25-1	TRBJ2-3	ASSEIPDTQY
15	-	-	TRBV6-1	TRBJ2-7	ASSEVSNTLFAYEQY
13	once	TRBD2	TRBV5-8	TRBJ2-5	ASSLTLAGGETQY
13	-	-	TRBV28	TRBJ1-3	ASRLITGRGNTIY
14	once	-	TRBV6-5	TRBJ2-7	ASSYSYGVTPYEQY
12	-	TRBD1	TRBV10-3	TRBJ1-2	AIRPYRDSDGYT
13	-	-	TRBV13	TRBJ2-5	ASSGGAGAQETQY
13	few	TRBD1	TRBV2	TRBJ1-1	ASSAQTGRRTEAF
11	many	-	TRBV6-6	TRBJ2-5	ASTPPGGETQY
15	-	TRBD1	TRBV5-8	TRBJ2-5	ASSSGTGGGPGETQY
12	-	TRBD1	TRBV30	TRBJ2-7	ALKRDRALGEQY
11	-	-	TRBV30	TRBJ1-1	AWRDEGLPEAF
12	-	TRBD2	TRBV5-1	TRBJ2-1	ASSSGSSYNEQF
12	-	-	TRBV4-3	TRBJ2-2	ASSLASDTGELF
15	-	TRBD1	TRBV28	TRBJ1-3	ASSLMLGQGSGNTIY
12	once	-	TRBV27	TRBJ2-5	ASSLSSGWETQY
15	-	-	TRBV9	TRBJ2-1	ASSPEEFGSSYNEQF
15	-	TRBD2	TRBV7-3	TRBJ2-1	ASSERGTSGIYNEQF
15	-	TRBD2	TRBV25-1	TRBJ2-3	ASSGLWRGGNTDTQY
17	-	TRBD2	TRBV11-1	TRBJ2-1	ASSSGYLAGGSSYNEQF
13	-	TRBD2	TRBV6-5	TRBJ2-7	ASRAELAGTYEQY
14	-	-	TRBV5-6	TRBJ1-4	ASRPKSSRTNEKLF
17	-	TRBD2	TRBV10-3	TRBJ2-7	AISESGGTSSGGFYEQY
13	-	TRBD1	TRBV5-1	-	ASSFKPGTGPEQY